Below, one T cell receptor beta chain is given with its context. Its antigen is unknown. This sample was included in a study of cytomegalovirus exposure and HLA in healthy donors. Whole-study findings and limits: Later analysis revealed greater clonal expansion in HLA-associated TCR beta chains than in equally common others. The study recorded about 150 TCR beta chains that were cytomegalovirus-associated. Generally TCR sequences proved uncommon, though certain public TCRs appeared in numerous donors.

CDR3 size: 15 residues. V was cut by 1 base and J by 4 bases, with 15 bases left in between. Per germline, CDR1 SGHRS and CDR2 YFSETQ. Though probably carrying unrecorded immune exposures, donors were nominally healthy at sampling. The PCR ran on 60 Vbeta and 13 Jbeta primers. Profiled with immunoSEQ multiplex PCR; TCRdb holds only in-frame clones, not every one. The sample carries under 200,000 clones, 65% to 90% recorded once. Sequenced input: PBMCs. The chain joins TRBV5-1 to TRBJ2-7, with a weak D call TRBD1 (6 bases). This TCR came from a man aged 45 to 65 in good health and CMV-seropositive. The CDR3 region has the DNA TGCGCCAGCAGCTTGACCTCCGGGACACTATACGAGCAGTACTTC. This sequence encodes CASSLTSGTLYEQYF. Variable domain in full (rest from reference TRBV5-1 and TRBJ2-7): KAGVTQTPRYLIKTRGQQVTLSCSPISGHRSVSWYQQTPGQGLQFLFEYFSETQRNKGNFPGRFSGRQFSNSRSEMNVSTLELGDSALYLCASSLTSGTLYEQYFGPGTRLTVT.